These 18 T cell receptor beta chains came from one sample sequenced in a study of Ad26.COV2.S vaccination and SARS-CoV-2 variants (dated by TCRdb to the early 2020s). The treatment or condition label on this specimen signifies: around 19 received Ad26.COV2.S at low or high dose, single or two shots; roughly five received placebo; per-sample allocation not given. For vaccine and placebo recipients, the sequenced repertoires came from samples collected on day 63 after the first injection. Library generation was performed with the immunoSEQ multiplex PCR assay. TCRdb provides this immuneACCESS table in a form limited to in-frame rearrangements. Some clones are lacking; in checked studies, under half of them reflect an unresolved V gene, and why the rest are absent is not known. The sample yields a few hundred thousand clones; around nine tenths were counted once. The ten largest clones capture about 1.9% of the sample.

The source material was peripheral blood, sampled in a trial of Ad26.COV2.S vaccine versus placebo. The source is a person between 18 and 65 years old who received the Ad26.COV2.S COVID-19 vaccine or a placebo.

The CDR3 loop is CASSSRDKVLQPQHF. For the CDR3, the DNA is TGTGCCAGCAGTTCCCGGGACAAGGTCCTTCAGCCCCAGCATTTT. The chain links TRBV6-5 to TRBJ1-5; maybe TRBD1 (6 bases). Trimming pared 4 bases from V and 6 bases from J, leaving 16 bases between. There are 15 residues in the CDR3. Germline CDR1 reads MNHEY; CDR2 reads SVGAGI.

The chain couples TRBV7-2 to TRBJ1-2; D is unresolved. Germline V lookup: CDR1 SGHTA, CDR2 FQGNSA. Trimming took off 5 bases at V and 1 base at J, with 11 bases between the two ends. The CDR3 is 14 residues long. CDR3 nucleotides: TGTGCCAGCAGCCAAGACCAATATAACTATGGCTACACCTTC. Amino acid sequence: CASSQDQYNYGYTF.

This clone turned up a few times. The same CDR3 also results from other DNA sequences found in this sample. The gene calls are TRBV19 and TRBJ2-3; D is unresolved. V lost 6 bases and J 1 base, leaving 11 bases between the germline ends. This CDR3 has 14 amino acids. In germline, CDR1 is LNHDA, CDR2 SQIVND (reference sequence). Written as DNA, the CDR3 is TGTGCCAGTAGGCAGACGAGCGGCACAGATACGCAGTATTTT. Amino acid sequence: CASRQTSGTDTQYF.

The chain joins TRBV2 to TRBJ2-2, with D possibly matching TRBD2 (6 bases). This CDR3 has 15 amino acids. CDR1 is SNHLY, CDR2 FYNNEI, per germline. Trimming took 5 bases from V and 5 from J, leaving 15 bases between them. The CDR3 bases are TGTGCCAGCAGTCGGGACTTGCCGAGGACCGGGGAGCTGTTTTTT. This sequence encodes CASSRDLPRTGELFF.

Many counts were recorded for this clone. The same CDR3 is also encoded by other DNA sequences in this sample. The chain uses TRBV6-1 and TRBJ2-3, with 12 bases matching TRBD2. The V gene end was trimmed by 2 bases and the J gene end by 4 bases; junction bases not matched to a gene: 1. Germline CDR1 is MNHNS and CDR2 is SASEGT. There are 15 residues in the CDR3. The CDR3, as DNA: TGTGCCAGCAGTGAACTAGCGGGAGGGCCAGATACGCAGTATTTT. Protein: CASSELAGGPDTQYF.

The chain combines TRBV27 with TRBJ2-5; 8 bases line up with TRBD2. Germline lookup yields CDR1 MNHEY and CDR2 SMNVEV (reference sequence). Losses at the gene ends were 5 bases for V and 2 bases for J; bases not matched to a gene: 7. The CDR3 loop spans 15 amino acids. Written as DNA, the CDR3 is TGTGCCAGCAGTCCCCGGGGACTAGATCAAGAGACCCAGTACTTC. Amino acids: CASSPRGLDQETQYF.

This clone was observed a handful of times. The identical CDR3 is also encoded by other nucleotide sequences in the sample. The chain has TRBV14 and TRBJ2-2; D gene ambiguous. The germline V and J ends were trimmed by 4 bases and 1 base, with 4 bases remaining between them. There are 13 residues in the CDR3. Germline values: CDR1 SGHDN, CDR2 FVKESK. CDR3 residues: CASSRKNTGELFF. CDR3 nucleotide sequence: TGTGCCAGCAGCCGAAAGAACACCGGGGAGCTGTTTTTT. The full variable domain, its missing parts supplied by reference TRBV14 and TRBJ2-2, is EAGVTQFPSHSVIEKGQTVTLRCDPISGHDNLYWYRRVMGKEIKFLLHFVKESKQDESGMPNNRFLAERTGGTYSTLKVQPAELEDSGVYFCASSRKNTGELFFGEGSRLTVL.

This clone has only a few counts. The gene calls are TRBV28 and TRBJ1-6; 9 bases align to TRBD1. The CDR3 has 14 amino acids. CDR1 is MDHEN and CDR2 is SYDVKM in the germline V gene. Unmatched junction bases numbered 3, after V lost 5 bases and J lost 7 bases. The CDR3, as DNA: TGTGCCAGCAGTCCCGACAGGGGGAATTCACCCCTCCACTTT. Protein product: CASSPDRGNSPLHF.

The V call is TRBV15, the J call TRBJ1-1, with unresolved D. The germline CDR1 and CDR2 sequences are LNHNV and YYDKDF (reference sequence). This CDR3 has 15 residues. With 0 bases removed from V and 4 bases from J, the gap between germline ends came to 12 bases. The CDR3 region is CATSRDPKVSTEAFF. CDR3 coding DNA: TGTGCCACCAGCAGAGATCCTAAGGTTAGCACTGAAGCTTTCTTT.

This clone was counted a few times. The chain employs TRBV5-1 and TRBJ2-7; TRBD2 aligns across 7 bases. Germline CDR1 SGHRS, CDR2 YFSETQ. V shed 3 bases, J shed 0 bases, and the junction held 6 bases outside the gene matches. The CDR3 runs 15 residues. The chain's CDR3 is CASSSLAGPSYEQYF. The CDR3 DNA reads TGCGCCAGCAGCTCCTTAGCGGGCCCCTCCTACGAGCAGTACTTC. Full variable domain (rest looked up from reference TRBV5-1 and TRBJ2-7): KAGVTQTPRYLIKTRGQQVTLSCSPISGHRSVSWYQQTPGQGLQFLFEYFSETQRNKGNFPGRFSGRQFSNSRSEMNVSTLELGDSALYLCASSSLAGPSYEQYFGPGTRLTVT.

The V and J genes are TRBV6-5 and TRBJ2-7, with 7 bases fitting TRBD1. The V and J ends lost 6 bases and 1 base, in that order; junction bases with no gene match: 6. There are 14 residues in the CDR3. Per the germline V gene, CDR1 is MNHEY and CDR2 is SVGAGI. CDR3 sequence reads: CASSQRTGSYEQYF. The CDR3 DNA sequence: TGTGCCAGCAGCCAGCGGACAGGATCCTACGAGCAGTACTTC.

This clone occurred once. The DNA of the CDR3 is TGCGCCAGCAGCCCTACCCGGGACAGTCGCTACGAGCAGTACTTC. This sequence encodes CASSPTRDSRYEQYF. The V and J genes are TRBV5-1 and TRBJ2-7, with 7 bases that match TRBD1. V lost 4 bases to trimming and J lost 3 bases; unmatched junction nucleotides: 10. This CDR3 spans 15 amino acids. CDR1 is SGHRS and CDR2 is YFSETQ in the germline V gene.

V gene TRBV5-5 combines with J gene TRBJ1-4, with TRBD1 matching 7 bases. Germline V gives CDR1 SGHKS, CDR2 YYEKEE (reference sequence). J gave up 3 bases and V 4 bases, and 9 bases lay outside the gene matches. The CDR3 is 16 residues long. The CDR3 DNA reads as TGTGCCAGCAGCGTGGGACAGCCATGGGCTAATGAAAAACTGTTTTTT. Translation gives CASSVGQPWANEKLFF.

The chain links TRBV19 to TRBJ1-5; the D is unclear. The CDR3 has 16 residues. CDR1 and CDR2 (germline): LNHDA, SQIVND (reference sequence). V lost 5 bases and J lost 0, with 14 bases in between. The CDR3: CASSFIETYSNQPQHF. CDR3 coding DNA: TGTGCCAGTAGTTTTATAGAAACTTATAGCAATCAGCCCCAGCATTTT.

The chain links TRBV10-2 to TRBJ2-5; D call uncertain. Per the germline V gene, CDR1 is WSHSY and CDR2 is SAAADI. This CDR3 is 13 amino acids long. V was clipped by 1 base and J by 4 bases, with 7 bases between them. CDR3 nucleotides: TGCGCCAGCAGTGAGTTCGGTGGAGAGACCCAGTACTTC. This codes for CASSEFGGETQYF.

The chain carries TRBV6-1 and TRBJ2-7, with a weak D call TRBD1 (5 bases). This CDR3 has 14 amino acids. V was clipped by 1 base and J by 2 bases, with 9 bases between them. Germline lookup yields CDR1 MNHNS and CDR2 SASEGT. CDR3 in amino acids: CASSEVDSTYEQYF. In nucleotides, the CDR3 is TGTGCCAGCAGTGAAGTAGACAGTACCTACGAGCAGTACTTC.

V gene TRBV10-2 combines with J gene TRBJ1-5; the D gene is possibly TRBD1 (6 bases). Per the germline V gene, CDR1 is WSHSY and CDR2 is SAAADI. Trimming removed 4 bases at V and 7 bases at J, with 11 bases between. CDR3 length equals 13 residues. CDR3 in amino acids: CASSVGGLQPQHF. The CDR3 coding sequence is TGCGCCAGCAGTGTAGGGGGTTTGCAGCCCCAGCATTTT.

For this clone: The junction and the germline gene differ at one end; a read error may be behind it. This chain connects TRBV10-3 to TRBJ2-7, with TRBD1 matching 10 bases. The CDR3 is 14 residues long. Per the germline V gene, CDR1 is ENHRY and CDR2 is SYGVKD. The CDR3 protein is CAISVGQGSFEQYF. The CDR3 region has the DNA TGTGCCATCAGTGTGGGACAGGGGTCCTTCGAGCAGTACTTC.